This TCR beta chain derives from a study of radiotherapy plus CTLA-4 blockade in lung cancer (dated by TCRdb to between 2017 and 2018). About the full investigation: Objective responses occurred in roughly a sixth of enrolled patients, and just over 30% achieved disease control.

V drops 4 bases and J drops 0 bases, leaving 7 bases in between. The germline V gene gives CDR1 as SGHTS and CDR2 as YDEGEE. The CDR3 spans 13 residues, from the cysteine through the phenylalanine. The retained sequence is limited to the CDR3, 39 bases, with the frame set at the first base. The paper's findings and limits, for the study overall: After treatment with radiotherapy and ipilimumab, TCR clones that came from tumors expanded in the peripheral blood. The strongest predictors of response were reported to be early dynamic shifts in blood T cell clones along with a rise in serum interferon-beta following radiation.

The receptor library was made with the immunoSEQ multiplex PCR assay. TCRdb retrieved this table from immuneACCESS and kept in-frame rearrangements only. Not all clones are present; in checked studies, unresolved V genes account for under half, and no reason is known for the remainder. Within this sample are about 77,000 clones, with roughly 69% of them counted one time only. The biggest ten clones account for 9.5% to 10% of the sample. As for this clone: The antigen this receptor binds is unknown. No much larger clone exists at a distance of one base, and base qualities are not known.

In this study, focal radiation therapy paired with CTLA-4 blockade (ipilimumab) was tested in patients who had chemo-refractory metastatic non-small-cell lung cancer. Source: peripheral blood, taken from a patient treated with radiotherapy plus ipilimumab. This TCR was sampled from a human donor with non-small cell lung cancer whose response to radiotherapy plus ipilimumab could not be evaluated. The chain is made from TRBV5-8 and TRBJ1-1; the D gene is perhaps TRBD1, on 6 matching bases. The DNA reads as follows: TGTGCCAGCAGCAGACAGGTGAACACTGAAGCTTTCTTT. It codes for CASSRQVNTEAFF.